This T cell receptor beta chain is drawn from a study of T-cell reconstitution after alpha-beta-depleted transplantation in children. Study-level results: By one year post-transplant, T-cell counts and diversity largely arose from T cells that were newly produced. Several hundred rapidly expanded clones from non-depleted graft cells reportedly supplied alpha-beta T cells about two months post-transplant. TCRbeta diversity was high at day 60 in some patients (a result of surviving recipient T cells and thymic progenitors).

As it was prepared, the TCRbeta library received unique molecular identifiers. TCRdb reprocessed the PCR reads via MiXCR and lists one record per CDR3 protein. The table records some 600,000 distinct CDR3 sequences, approximately 12% of them present only once. This clonotype was recorded a few times. Its specificity is not known. CDR3 length: 16 residues. Germline assignment: CDR1 SQVTM and CDR2 ANQGSEA. Trimming cost V 5 bases and J 2 bases; bases outside gene matches: 9. Specimen: PBMCs, mostly from graft donor cells, collected 360 days after TCRalphabeta/CD19-depleted stem cell transplant. The receptor's source is a male patient aged 10 to 17 who had a stem cell transplant for acute myeloid leukemia, so the T cells may come from the graft donor. V and J are TRBV29-1 and TRBJ2-3; 11 bases map to TRBD2. This CDR3 reads CSVYTGTSGHTDTQYF. The CDR3 DNA sequence: TGCAGCGTTTATACCGGGACTAGCGGTCACACAGATACGCAGTATTTT.